A selection of T cell receptor beta chains follows, all from one sample in a study of blood T cell repertoires in COVID-19. Here immunoSEQ multiplex PCR was the method, and the copy in TCRdb shows in-frame clones only, minus some. The sample lists 170,000 or so clones; around 86% were seen once. The specimen was peripheral blood. These receptors came from a man in his sixties with COVID-19, enrolled during active disease. Each CDR3 is given with its conserved first and last residue. A D gene is named only where the DNA matches it firmly. For some rows the clone size is stated as once, few or many, or as a class when expanded; others skip it.

V gene	J gene	clone size	D gene	CDR3 protein	CDR3 DNA
TRBV10-3	TRBJ2-2	once	TRBD2	CAISDSGVVGELFF	TGTGCCATCAGCGATAGCGGGGTGGTCGGGGAGCTGTTTTTT
TRBV19	TRBJ1-1	.	.	CASTGSPSNQYTEAFF	TGTGCCAGTACCGGTTCCCCTTCAAACCAATACACTGAAGCTTTCTTT
TRBV5-1	TRBJ2-3	.	TRBD2	CASSTSGSGGAQYF	TGCGCCAGCAGTACTAGCGGGAGCGGGGGGGCGCAGTATTTT
TRBV5-6	TRBJ2-4	.	TRBD2	CASSLTSGGNIQYF	TGTGCCAGCAGCTTGACTAGCGGGGGAAACATTCAGTACTTC
TRBV13	TRBJ2-1	.	TRBD1	CASSPTGSGYNEQFF	TGTGCCAGCAGCCCGACAGGGTCGGGCTACAATGAGCAGTTCTTC
TRBV24-1	TRBJ1-1	.	.	CATSDLKGARDTEAFF	TGTGCCACCAGTGATTTGAAAGGGGCTAGGGACACTGAAGCTTTCTTT
TRBV5-1	TRBJ1-5	.	.	CASSPAGGNQPQHF	TGCGCCAGCAGCCCCGCGGGGGGTAATCAGCCCCAGCATTTT
TRBV6-6	TRBJ2-7	few	TRBD1	CASTPRTGGTYEQYF	TGTGCCAGCACCCCCCGGACAGGGGGGACCTACGAGCAGTACTTC
TRBV2	TRBJ2-3	.	TRBD2	CASSRTSGGAGMADTQYF	TGTGCCAGCAGTCGTACTAGCGGGGGGGCCGGGATGGCAGATACGCAGTATTTT
TRBV19	TRBJ1-1	.	.	CASSPRVNTEAFF	TGTGCCAGTAGTCCCAGGGTGAACACTGAAGCTTTCTTT
TRBV6-6	TRBJ1-3	.	TRBD1	CASSPGQASGNTIYF	TGTGCCAGCAGTCCCGGACAGGCCTCTGGAAACACCATATATTTT
TRBV2	TRBJ2-7	.	.	CASGKDRLSYEQYF	TGTGCCAGCGGTAAGGACCGACTATCCTACGAGCAGTACTTC
TRBV3-1/TRBV3-2	TRBJ2-6	.	TRBD1	CASSQGQGASGANVLTF	TGTGCCAGCAGCCAAGGACAGGGGGCCTCTGGGGCCAACGTCCTGACTTTC
TRBV6-5	TRBJ1-5	.	.	CASSPDSANQPQHF	TGTGCCAGCAGCCCCGACAGTGCTAATCAGCCCCAGCATTTT
TRBV28	TRBJ1-1	.	.	CASIGRVNTEAFF	TGTGCCAGCATAGGCAGGGTGAACACTGAAGCTTTCTTT